This T cell receptor beta chain was identified in a study of blood T cell repertoires in COVID-19 (dated by TCRdb to the early 2020s). Describing the broader study: ImmuneRACE Cohort 3 recovered participants were defined by two consecutive negative NP/OP PCR tests, healthcare professional clearance, or symptom resolution. Collaborator samples came from the United States, Italy and Spain and covered acute and convalescent phases of COVID-19. The prospective study material was composed of cDNA or gDNA derived from T cells, B-cell-depleted T cells, or PBMCs. Subjects who had been exposed to COVID-19, were actively infected with it, or had recovered from it provided the deeply sampled blood TCRbeta repertoires that made up the dataset. A freely available public database, intended as a resource for researchers studying the immune response to SARS-CoV-2, is where the repertoires were released. Samples came from the ongoing ImmuneRACE study (first 160 participants) plus 1,254 subjects from 6 global collaborators. Sample metadata almost always included a de-identified subject ID, COVID-19 status, age in years and sex. Where available, HLA class I and class II types were obtained from metadata supplied by the sample provider rather than from assay-based typing.

The full study reports these points: Clinical and demographic metadata were provided uncurated, with the amount varying by source and participant.

V has 4 bases trimmed and J has 2 bases trimmed; junction bases matching no gene number 5. CDR1 MNHEY and CDR2 SMNVEV are derived from the germline V gene (reference sequence). The CDR3 has 15 amino acids, counting the end cysteine and phenylalanine. Only the CDR3 DNA is retained, 45 bases long and in frame from the first base. A remark on this clone: Its binding antigen is unknown. Per-base qualities were not stored, and no clone one base away is much larger.

Enrolling through a virtual design, the prospective study's participants ranged in age from roughly 18 to 95 years and lived across some 23 United States geographic areas. In the prospective study, cohorts were assigned on the basis of participant-reported clinical history obtained from a screening survey and a study questionnaire. In the prospective study, mobile phlebotomists collected whole blood, serum and a nasopharyngeal or oropharyngeal swab from each participant. Over an approximately two-month period, participants in the prospective study had the option of providing additional blood draws and questionnaires. Before DNA extraction, blood samples from the prospective study were shipped at room temperature or frozen. The immunoSEQ Assay, a bias-controlled multiplex PCR, was used to amplify TCRbeta CDR3 regions from genomic DNA. Per the original workflow: Within the assay, amplification of reference gene primers was used to estimate how many nucleated cells each sample contained. To quantify the absolute abundance of each unique TCRbeta CDR3 rearrangement, sequence reads were collapsed and filtered. For each sample, productive Simpson clonality was calculated by taking the square root of Simpson's diversity index across productive rearrangements. TCRdb's version of the immuneACCESS table is confined to in-frame rearrangements and falls short of the full clone set. An unresolved V gene accounts for under half of the shortfall where checked; the remainder is of unknown origin. Clone size and the V and J calls come from that table; the DNA yielded D and trimming. The sample has some 200,000 clones on record, roughly 87% of them singletons. The top ten clonotypes cover around 7% of the sample.

Sequencing used PBMCs or T cells enriched from blood (not recorded which). The receptor's source is a man aged 25-40 years in a cohort exposed to, infected with or recovered from COVID-19 (not recorded which). Recombination linked TRBV27 to TRBJ2-1; 7 middle bases align to TRBD2. The DNA reads as follows: TGTGCCAGCAGTTCCACCGGGACTACCTACAATGAGCAGTTCTTC. Its protein is CASSSTGTTYNEQFF.